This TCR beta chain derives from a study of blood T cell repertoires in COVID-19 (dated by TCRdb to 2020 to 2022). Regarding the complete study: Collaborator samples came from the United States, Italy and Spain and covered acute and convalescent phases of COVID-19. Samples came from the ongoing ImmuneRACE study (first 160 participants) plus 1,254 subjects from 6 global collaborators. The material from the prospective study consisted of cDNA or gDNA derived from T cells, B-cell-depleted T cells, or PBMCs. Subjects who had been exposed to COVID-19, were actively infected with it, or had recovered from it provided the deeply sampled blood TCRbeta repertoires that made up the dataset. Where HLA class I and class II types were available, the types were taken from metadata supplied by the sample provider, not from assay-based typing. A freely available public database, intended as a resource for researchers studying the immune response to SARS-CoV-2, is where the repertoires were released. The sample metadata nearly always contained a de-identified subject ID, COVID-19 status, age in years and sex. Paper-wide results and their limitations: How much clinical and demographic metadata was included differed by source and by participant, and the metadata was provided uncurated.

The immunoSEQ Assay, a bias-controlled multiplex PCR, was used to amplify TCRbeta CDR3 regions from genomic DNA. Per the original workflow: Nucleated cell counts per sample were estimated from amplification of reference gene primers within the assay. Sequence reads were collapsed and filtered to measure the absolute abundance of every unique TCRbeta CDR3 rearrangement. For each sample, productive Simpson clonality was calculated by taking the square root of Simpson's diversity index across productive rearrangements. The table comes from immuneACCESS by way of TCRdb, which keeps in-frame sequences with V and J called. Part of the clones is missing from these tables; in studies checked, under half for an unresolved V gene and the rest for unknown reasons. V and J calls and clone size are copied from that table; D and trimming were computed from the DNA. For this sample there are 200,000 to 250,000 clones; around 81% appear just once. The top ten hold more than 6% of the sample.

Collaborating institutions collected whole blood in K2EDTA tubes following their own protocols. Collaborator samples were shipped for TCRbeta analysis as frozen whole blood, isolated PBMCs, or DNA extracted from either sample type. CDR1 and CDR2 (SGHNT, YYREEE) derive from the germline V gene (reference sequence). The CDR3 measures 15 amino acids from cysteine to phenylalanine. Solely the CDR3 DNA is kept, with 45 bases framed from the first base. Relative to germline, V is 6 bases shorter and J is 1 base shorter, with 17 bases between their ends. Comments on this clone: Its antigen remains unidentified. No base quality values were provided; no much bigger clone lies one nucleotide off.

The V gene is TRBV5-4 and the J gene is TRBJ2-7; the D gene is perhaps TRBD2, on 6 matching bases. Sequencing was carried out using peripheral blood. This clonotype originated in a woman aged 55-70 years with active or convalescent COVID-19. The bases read TGTGCCAGCACCACCGGGGGTTATTCTTCCTACGAGCAGTACTTC. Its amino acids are CASTTGGYSSYEQYF.